These 2 T cell receptor beta chains were all obtained from the same sample, sequenced in a study of OX40 agonist ivuxolimab in advanced cancers. Sequencing was performed with immunoSEQ multiplex PCR; in TCRdb, only in-frame clones are kept and a portion is missing. The table records 50,000 to 75,000 clones, approximately 90% of them present only once. Sequenced material: CD4+ or CD8+ T cells sorted from blood, taken in a trial of the OX40 agonist ivuxolimab. Receptor source: an adult with an advanced solid tumor such as melanoma, head and neck, liver or kidney cancer.

The chain has TRBV5-1 and TRBJ1-2; 7 bases are a match to TRBD1. V lost 3 bases and J lost 13; bases outside the gene matches: 9. The CDR3 has 12 residues. Looked up from germline, CDR1 is SGHRS and CDR2 is YFSETQ. This CDR3 reads CASSYEGALCTF. The CDR3 bases are TGCGCCAGCAGCTACGAGGGGGCTCTCTGCACCTTC.

J is TRBJ1-1 and V is TRBV10-2; D remains ambiguous. The CDR3 covers 11 residues. Germline V gene sequence: CDR1 WSHSY, CDR2 SAAADI. V was shortened by 2 bases and J by 10 bases, with 8 bases between the two germline ends. DNA of the CDR3: TGCGCCAGCAGTGAGGGGCAGCGAGCTTTCTTT. Translating it yields CASSEGQRAFF.